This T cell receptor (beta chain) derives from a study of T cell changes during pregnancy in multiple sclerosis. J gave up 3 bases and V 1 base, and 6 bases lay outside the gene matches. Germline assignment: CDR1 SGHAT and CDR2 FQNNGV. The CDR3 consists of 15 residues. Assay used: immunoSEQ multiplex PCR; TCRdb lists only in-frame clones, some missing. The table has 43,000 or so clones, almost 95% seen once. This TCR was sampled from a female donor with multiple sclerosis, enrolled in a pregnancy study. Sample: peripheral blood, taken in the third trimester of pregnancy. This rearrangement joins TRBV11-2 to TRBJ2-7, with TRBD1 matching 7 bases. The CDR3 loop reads CASSLAPTGNYEQYF. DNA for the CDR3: TGTGCCAGCAGCTTAGCCCCGACAGGGAACTACGAGCAGTACTTC. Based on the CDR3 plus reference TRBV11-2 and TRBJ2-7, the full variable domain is EAGVAQSPRYKIIEKRQSVAFWCNPISGHATLYWYQQILGQGPKLLIQFQNNGVVDDSQLPKDRFSAERLKGVDSTLKIQPAKLEDSAVYLCASSLAPTGNYEQYFGPGTRLTVT.